This T cell receptor beta chain was retrieved from a study of T cell responses to AZD1222 COVID-19 vaccine (TCRdb year 2021). Turning to the overall study: AZD1222 recipients whose second dose came at about 4 weeks and those whose second dose came at about 12 weeks were combined into one group, since spike-specific TCR depth and breadth did not differ between the two schedules. Trial participants were enrolled by age into subgroups of 18-55, 56-69 and 70-plus years, and approximately 150, 30 and 60 TCR-sequenced participants, respectively, were included in these subgroups. TCR sequencing was performed for 230 to 250 trial participants, of whom some 200 were given two doses of AZD1222 and about 25 were given two doses of MenACWY control vaccine.

The time point tag for this specimen amounts to: baseline before first vaccination. Samples from vaccinated people were obtained from the UK trials COV001 and COV002, which included a single-blind randomized controlled phase 2/3 trial of AZD1222 (ChAdOx1 nCoV-19) in healthy adults. Trial participant PBMC samples were collected at day 0 and day 28 after the second dose for TCRbeta chain sequencing. The CDR3 regions of human TCRbeta chains were analyzed by immunosequencing. As for the authors' bioinformatics: Repertoire TCRs were checked for matches against a reference library of SARS-CoV-2-specific TCRs that had been generated using the MIRA antigen-specificity platform. Breadth was defined as the fraction of unique TCRs that were SARS-CoV-2-associated. Depth was defined as the fraction of total T cells that were SARS-CoV-2-associated. Using the MIRA data, each spike-specific TCR was assigned both to the spike region to which the TCR was reactive and to a CD4 or CD8 class. Log10-transformed breadth and depth values were compared by one-way ANOVA with Sidak's multiple comparisons tests. The table was pulled from immuneACCESS by TCRdb, which kept in-frame rearrangements only. Such tables lose some clones; where checked, under half of the loss comes from unresolved V genes, and the rest has no known cause. V, J and clone size were drawn from that table, and D and trimming were deduced from the DNA. Counted in this sample were tens of thousands of clones; more than 85% of them appeared once. The biggest ten clones account for roughly 17% of the sample.

From cysteine to phenylalanine, the CDR3 is 15 amino acids long. Kept here is only the CDR3 DNA, which spans 45 bases and is read in frame from base 1. From a lookup of the germline V gene, CDR1 and CDR2 are MDHEN and SYDVKM. The junction shows trimming of 6 bases on V and 4 bases on J, plus 19 bases between the germline ends. About this clone itself: This receptor's antigen is unknown. One base away there is no much larger clone; base qualities are not given.

Results the study describes overall, beyond this receptor: Only a handful of AZD1222 recipients were SARS-CoV-2 seropositive at baseline, limiting conclusions about previously exposed vaccinees. The 56-69-year group was small, and its depth increase did not reach significance, likely because of low power. After two AZD1222 doses, both the breadth and the depth of spike-specific TCRs were significantly higher than at day 0 and than in MenACWY recipients. Because no day 14 peak-response samples were available, the repertoires could be characterized only after the peak T cell response. Most participants were white British and females outnumbered males, and the authors suggested that clonal diversity may have been underestimated. The vaccine-associated CD4 TCRs covered the entire spike protein, and the dominant responses fell in regions 160-218 and 743-854. Epitopes outside the regions mutated in the B.1.351 and B.1.1.7 variants were reportedly recognized by nearly half of the unique spike-specific TCRs.

The chain was built from TRBV28 and TRBJ2-7; TRBD2 could be the D gene, as 5 bases match. The source is an adult in good health. The material was peripheral blood, obtained on day 0 of AZD1222 vaccination. DNA sequence: TGTGCCAGCAGGCCACCCAACTCCGAGGGTTACGAGCAGTACTTC. The translation is CASRPPNSEGYEQYF. Where the CDR3 stops, the reference TRBV28 and TRBJ2-7 genes take over; the full variable domain is DVKVTQSSRYLVKRTGEKVFLECVQDMDHENMFWYRQDPGLGLRLIYFSYDVKMKEKGDIPEGYSVSREKKERFSLILESASTNQTSMYLCASRPPNSEGYEQYFGPGTRLTVT.